The clone carrying this TCR beta chain was recorded a few times. The target antigen is unknown. The sample belongs to a study of radiation and T cells in renal cell carcinoma. Whole-study findings and limits: Sampling covered only about 0.96 g of each tumor. Top 100 clonotypes averaged approximately 50% in irradiated versus 43% in nephrectomy-only tumors.

V lost 4 bases to trimming and J lost 0 bases, with 7 bases between them. CDR1 and CDR2 (germline): SGHRS, YFSETQ. The CDR3 is 13 residues long. The data were produced by immunoSEQ multiplex PCR, yet TCRdb's version contains in-frame clones alone and is incomplete. The sample has roughly 21,000 clones, roughly half seen once. The treatment here: treatment-naive control, cytoreductive nephrectomy. This chain joins TRBV5-1 and TRBJ1-2; TRBD1 might be the D (5 bases). This clonotype originated in a human donor with renal cell carcinoma. The sequencing used tumor tissue, collected from a patient whose treatment was nephrectomy without radiotherapy. The CDR3 protein is CASSVTANYGYTF. The CDR3 DNA reads as TGCGCCAGCAGCGTGACAGCTAACTATGGCTACACCTTC.